A selection of T cell receptor beta chains follows, all from one sample in a study of Ad26.COV2.S vaccination and SARS-CoV-2 variants. TCRdb keeps only in-frame clones here, not all; method: immunoSEQ multiplex PCR. The sample has around 450,000 clones, approximately 90% seen once. Sequencing was performed on peripheral blood, taken in a trial of Ad26.COV2.S vaccine versus placebo. These receptors all come from a person between 18 and 59 years old who received the Ad26.COV2.S COVID-19 vaccine or a placebo. CDR3s include the opening cysteine and the closing phenylalanine or tryptophan. D genes are given only for firm matches. Size tells how often a clone was seen (once, few, many) or the class of an expanded clone, and some rows leave it out.

clone size	D gene	J gene	V gene	CDR3 DNA	CDR3 protein
-	-	TRBJ2-5	TRBV5-1	TGCGCCAGCAGCTTGGGGCAGGGGAGGGAGACCCAGTACTTC	CASSLGQGRETQYF
-	-	TRBJ2-1	TRBV11-2	TGTGCCAGCAGCTTTTACTCCCCGAATGAGCAGTTCTTC	CASSFYSPNEQFF
-	TRBD1	TRBJ2-7	TRBV20-1	TGCAGTGCTGCCGGGACAGGGCAGTACTTC	CSAAGTGQYF
-	TRBD1	TRBJ1-3	TRBV7-2	TGTGCCAGCAGCTCATTGACAGGGATCGCCGGAAACACCATATATTTT	CASSSLTGIAGNTIYF
-	-	TRBJ1-5	TRBV7-8	TGTGCCAGCAGCTTGAGGGGAAATCAGCCCCAGCATTTT	CASSLRGNQPQHF
-	-	TRBJ1-1	TRBV3-1/TRBV3-2	TGTGCCAGCAGCCAAGATCTTGAAGCTTTCTTT	CASSQDLEAFF
-	TRBD1	TRBJ1-5	TRBV2	TGTGCCAGCAGCCAGGGACAGAGTTCGGGTCAGCCCCAGCATTTT	CASSQGQSSGQPQHF
-	TRBD1	TRBJ1-2	TRBV14	TGTGCCAGCAGTCGACAGGGTCAGCACTATGGCTACACCTTC	CASSRQGQHYGYTF
-	TRBD2	TRBJ2-3	TRBV6-4	TGTGCCAGCAGGCTGACTAGCGGATACACAGATACGCAGTATTTT	CASRLTSGYTDTQYF
-	TRBD1	TRBJ1-5	TRBV6-5	TGTGCCAGCAGCAAACAGGGGGCTGGTCAGCCCCAGCATTTT	CASSKQGAGQPQHF
-	-	TRBJ1-5	TRBV28	TGTGCCAGCAGTGCAGGACCTCGCAATCAGCCCCAGCATTTT	CASSAGPRNQPQHF
once	TRBD1	TRBJ1-1	TRBV3-1/TRBV3-2	TGTGCCAGCAGCCTGACAGGGCACACTGAAGCTTTCTTT	CASSLTGHTEAFF
-	TRBD1	TRBJ1-1	TRBV28	TGTGCCAGCAGAACTGACAGGGTGAAAGCTTTCTTT	CASRTDRVKAFF
-	-	TRBJ2-1	TRBV5-5	TGTGCCAGCAGCTTGGAGGGGGGTCCCTACAATGAGCAGTTCTTC	CASSLEGGPYNEQFF
-	-	TRBJ2-3	TRBV5-4	TGTGCCAGCAGCCTCAGCCCCGGCACAGATACGCAGTATTTT	CASSLSPGTDTQYF
-	TRBD1	TRBJ1-2	TRBV6-2/TRBV6-3	TGTGCCAGCAGTTTAATACAGGGGGAGCGGAGTGGCTACACCTTC	CASSLIQGERSGYTF
-	-	TRBJ2-7	TRBV19	TGTGCCAGTAGTATGAGCCTCGCGACAGCGTTATACGAGCAGTACTTC	CASSMSLATALYEQYF
-	TRBD1	TRBJ2-1	TRBV6-4	TGTGCCAGCAAGAAAGACAGGGGCGCGTACAATGAGCAGTTCTTC	CASKKDRGAYNEQFF
few	-	TRBJ1-1	TRBV7-2	TGTGCCAGCAGCATAGTGTGGACTTTGAACACTGAAGCTTTCTTT	CASSIVWTLNTEAFF
-	-	TRBJ2-7	TRBV28	TGTGCCAGCACCCCAGGTGGCTCCTACGAGCAGTACTTC	CASTPGGSYEQYF
-	-	TRBJ2-7	TRBV7-9	TGTGCCAGCAACCAACCCCCATCCTACGAGCAGTACTTC	CASNQPPSYEQYF
-	-	TRBJ2-7	TRBV5-1	TGCGCCAGCAGCTTGGGCCCTGGAGGGGGGGCCTACGAGCAGTACTTC	CASSLGPGGGAYEQYF
-	-	TRBJ2-2	TRBV5-4	TGTGCCAGCAGCCAAACTAGGGGGAACACCGGGGAGCTGTTTTTT	CASSQTRGNTGELFF
-	TRBD1	TRBJ2-1	TRBV4-3	TGCGCCAGCAGCCCGGACAGGAGTAGGTACAATGAGCAGTTCTTC	CASSPDRSRYNEQFF
-	-	TRBJ2-1	TRBV30	TGTGCCTGGAGTCTCACAGGGTCCGGGCAGTTCTTC	CAWSLTGSGQFF
-	-	TRBJ2-2	TRBV5-1	TGCGCCAGCACTCGAGAGGTCACCGGGGAGCTGTTTTTT	CASTREVTGELFF